Presented here are 27 T cell receptor beta chains from one specimen sequenced in a study of OX40 agonist ivuxolimab in advanced cancers. Libraries were prepared by immunoSEQ multiplex PCR; TCRdb keeps only in-frame clonotypes and omits some of them. The sample carries some 60,000 clones, approximately 91% recorded once. The material was CD4+ or CD8+ T cells sorted from blood, obtained in a trial of the OX40 agonist ivuxolimab. These receptors were obtained from an adult with an advanced solid tumor such as melanoma, head and neck, liver or kidney cancer.

The chain couples TRBV21-1 to TRBJ1-5; the table gives TRBD1 as D, unverified against the DNA. TRBV21-1 is a recognized pseudogene. The CDR3 runs to 15 residues. Here the CDR3 reads CASSKEGQGARAQHF. CDR3 bases: TGTGCCAGCAGCAAAGAGGGACAGGGGGCACGAGCCCAGCATTTT.

This clone is a singleton in its sample. The chain is built from TRBV7-9 and TRBJ2-6; D gene unclear. The CDR3 runs 14 residues. CDR1 and CDR2 (germline): SEHNR, FQNEAQ (reference sequence). V lost 5 bases, J lost 2 bases, and 7 bases lay in between. The CDR3 region is CASSPTTGANVLTF. Here the CDR3 DNA reads TGTGCCAGCAGCCCGACCACTGGGGCCAACGTCCTGACTTTC.

The chain carries TRBV5-6 and TRBJ1-2; tentatively, D is TRBD1 (5 bases). The CDR3 has 14 amino acids. Looked up from germline, CDR1 is SGHDT and CDR2 is YYEEEE. Trimming took off 6 bases at V and 5 bases at J, with 17 bases between the two ends. CDR3 sequence (DNA): TGTGCCAGCATCCCCGGGCAGGGTATATATGGCTACACCTTC. It yields the protein CASIPGQGIYGYTF.

This clone is medium-sized (0.01 to 0.1%). This chain connects TRBV7-3 to TRBJ1-1; a possible D gene is TRBD1 (5 bases). Germline V gene sequence: CDR1 SGHTA, CDR2 FQGTGA. V lost 4 bases, J lost 5 bases, and 11 bases lay in between. The CDR3 is 13 amino acids. The CDR3 sequence is CASSSGTGTEAFF. CDR3 in DNA: TGTGCCAGCAGCTCCGGGACCGGTACTGAAGCTTTCTTT.

In its sample, this clone was seen a few times. The chain carries TRBV19 and TRBJ2-7, with D uncertain. The germline V and J ends were trimmed by 3 bases and 4 bases, with 10 bases remaining between them. Per germline, CDR1 LNHDA and CDR2 SQIVND (reference sequence). The CDR3 runs 13 residues. In nucleotides, the CDR3 is TGTGCCAGTAGTATGGCGCTAAATTACGAGCAGTACTTC. It codes for CASSMALNYEQYF.

CDR3 loop: CASSLWAKGPSTEQFF. CDR3 in DNA: TGTGCCAGCAGTTTATGGGCCAAGGGGCCGTCTACTGAGCAGTTCTTC. The chain employs TRBV28 and TRBJ2-1, with D perhaps matching TRBD1 (5 bases). Germline V gene lookup returns CDR1 MDHEN and CDR2 SYDVKM. This CDR3 contains 16 residues. The V end was cut by 0 bases, the J end by 9 bases, with 18 bases between. The complete variable domain, with remaining parts taken from reference TRBV28 and TRBJ2-1, reads DVKVTQSSRYLVKRTGEKVFLECVQDMDHENMFWYRQDPGLGLRLIYFSYDVKMKEKGDIPEGYSVSREKKERFSLILESASTNQTSMYLCASSLWAKGPSTEQFFGPGTRLTVL.

This clone was detected only a few times. The chain joins TRBV27 to TRBJ2-7; D remains ambiguous. The CDR3 is made up of 14 amino acids. V lost 3 bases to trimming and J lost 4 bases, with 13 bases between them. Germline V gene data show CDR1 as MNHEY and CDR2 as SMNVEV (reference sequence). The CDR3 loop is CASSFLGKSYEQYF. The CDR3 DNA follows: TGTGCCAGCAGTTTTCTGGGGAAGAGTTACGAGCAGTACTTC.

Of note for this clone: A junction end diverges from the germline sequence, so it may reflect a read error. Here the CDR3 reads CASSLLALGTVNTEAFF. Written as DNA, the CDR3 is TGTGCCAGCAGCTTATTGGCGCTCGGGACAGTGAACACTGAAGCTTTCTTT. This chain joins TRBV28 and TRBJ1-1, with 7 bases matching TRBD1. Germline V lookup: CDR1 MDHEN, CDR2 SYDVKM. CDR3 length equals 17 residues. Full variable domain (remainder filled in from reference TRBV28 and TRBJ1-1): DVKVTQSSRYLVKRTGEKVFLECVQDMDHENMFWYRQDPGLGLRLIYFSYDVKMKEKGDIPEGYSVSREKKERFSLILESASTNQTSMYLCASSLLALGTVNTEAFFGQGTRLTVV.

The genes are TRBV2 and TRBJ2-7; tentatively, D is TRBD1 (5 bases). Germline V CDR1 and CDR2: SNHLY, FYNNEI. Trimming took off 6 bases at V and 4 bases at J, with 13 bases between the two ends. CDR3 length equals 13 residues. CDR3 protein: CASRELTDYEQYF. The DNA of the CDR3 is TGTGCCAGCAGGGAACTGACAGATTACGAGCAGTACTTC.

This chain links TRBV19 with TRBJ2-1; TRBD1 matches at 7 bases. Germline assignment: CDR1 LNHDA and CDR2 SQIVND (reference sequence). Trimming took 6 bases from V and 6 from J; bases not matched to a gene: 5. The CDR3 runs 13 residues. In DNA, the CDR3 is TGTGCCAGTAGCGTCGACAGGGTCAATGAGCAGTTCTTC. Protein product: CASSVDRVNEQFF.

The CDR3 reads CASSVGTGGGETQYF. CDR3 coding DNA: TGTGCCAGTAGTGTGGGGACGGGAGGAGGAGAGACCCAGTACTTC. J is TRBJ2-5 and V is TRBV19; 7 bases match TRBD2. The trim removed 5 bases at V and 4 bases at J, leaving 10 bases unmatched. CDR3 size: 15 residues. Per the germline V gene, CDR1 is LNHDA and CDR2 is SQIVND (reference sequence). Combining the CDR3 with reference TRBV19 and TRBJ2-5 gives the whole variable domain DGGITQSPKYLFRKEGQNVTLSCEQNLNHDAMYWYRQDPGQGLRLIYYSQIVNDFQKGDIAEGYSVSREKKESFPLTVTSAQKNPTAFYLCASSVGTGGGETQYFGPGTRLLVL.

The chain is built from TRBV6-6 and TRBJ2-5, with a weak D call TRBD1 (5 bases). Between the trimmed V and J ends, which lost 4 bases and 4 bases, there was a span of 10 bases. This CDR3 is built from 13 residues. Germline-derived CDR1 and CDR2 are MNHNY and SVGAGI (reference sequence). The chain's CDR3 is CASSLYQGETQYF. For the CDR3, the DNA is TGTGCCAGCAGTTTATATCAGGGAGAGACCCAGTACTTC.

This sequence joins TRBV5-6 and TRBJ1-6; a weak D match, TRBD1 (6 bases). V shed 1 base and J shed 7 bases, with 21 bases lying between them. This CDR3 contains 18 residues. Per germline, CDR1 SGHDT and CDR2 YYEEEE. The CDR3 region has the DNA TGTGCCAGCAGCTTGACGGGGTTCATGGGGGCAGCGAATTCACCCCTCCACTTT. Its translation: CASSLTGFMGAANSPLHF.

The chain links TRBV19 to TRBJ1-2, with 12 nucleotides matching TRBD1. Germline V lookup: CDR1 LNHDA, CDR2 SQIVND (reference sequence). The junction had 7 bases not matched to a gene; V was cut back by 3 bases and J by 8 bases. This CDR3 is built from 15 residues. The CDR3 region has the DNA TGTGCCAGTAGTATCCTGGGACAGGGGGCCGCGGGCTACACCTTC. Translation: CASSILGQGAAGYTF.

This CDR3 reads CSAVKGESNTGELFF. DNA for the CDR3: TGCAGCGCCGTCAAGGGGGAATCGAACACCGGGGAGCTGTTTTTT. The chain uses TRBV29-1 and TRBJ2-2; D possibly corresponds to TRBD1 (6 bases). The CDR3 consists of 15 residues. CDR1 is SQVTM and CDR2 is ANQGSEA in the germline V gene. Trimming cost V 7 bases and J 0 bases, with 15 bases left between them.

The V gene is TRBV19, the J gene TRBJ1-5; 7 nucleotides match TRBD1. The V segment lost 1 base and the J segment 6 bases; nucleotides outside the gene matches: 9. Germline CDR1 is LNHDA and CDR2 is SQIVND (reference sequence). This CDR3 spans 16 amino acids. In DNA form, the CDR3 reads TGTGCCAGTAGTATAGTCGGACAGGCAATCACTCAGCCCCAGCATTTT. It translates to CASSIVGQAITQPQHF.

This chain links TRBV28 with TRBJ1-5; D not resolved. Per the germline V gene, CDR1 is MDHEN and CDR2 is SYDVKM. The CDR3 sequence is 12 residues long. Trimming left V 3 bases short and J 4 bases short, with 4 bases between. The CDR3 bases are TGTGCCAGCAGTTTCGATAATCAGCCCCAGCATTTT. Translated: CASSFDNQPQHF. Combining the CDR3 with reference TRBV28 and TRBJ1-5 gives the whole variable domain DVKVTQSSRYLVKRTGEKVFLECVQDMDHENMFWYRQDPGLGLRLIYFSYDVKMKEKGDIPEGYSVSREKKERFSLILESASTNQTSMYLCASSFDNQPQHFGDGTRLSIL.

The CDR3 reads CASSPHTGPKNIQYF. CDR3 sequence (DNA): TGTGCCAGCAGCCCCCACACGGGGCCCAAAAACATTCAGTACTTC. The chain links TRBV7-8 to TRBJ2-4, with D perhaps given as TRBD1 or TRBD2 (5 bases each). The germline V and J ends were trimmed by 5 bases and 2 bases, with 13 bases remaining between them. Germline V gene data show CDR1 as SGHVS and CDR2 as FQNEAQ. The CDR3 is 15 residues long.

The genes are TRBV7-6 and TRBJ2-1, with D perhaps being TRBD1 or TRBD2 (7 bases each). Per the germline V gene, CDR1 is SGHVS and CDR2 is FNYEAQ. The CDR3 loop spans 16 amino acids. V lost 5 bases and J 6 bases, leaving 20 bases between the germline ends. The CDR3 sequence: CASSLGGGTVLNEQFF. The CDR3 DNA is TGTGCCAGCAGCCTCGGGGGAGGGACAGTACTCAATGAGCAGTTCTTC.

The chain carries TRBV7-8 and TRBJ1-5; D not certain. Between the trimmed V and J ends, which lost 2 bases and 1 base, there was a span of 3 bases. From germline, CDR1 is SGHVS and CDR2 FQNEAQ. This CDR3 has 13 amino acids. In nucleotides, the CDR3 is TGTGCCAGCAGCTTATTCAGCAATCAGCCCCAGCATTTT. Encoded protein: CASSLFSNQPQHF.

Written as DNA, the CDR3 is TGTGCCAGCAGCTTGACATTCCTGGAACAGGCTGATCTTATGGAGACCCAGTACTTC. It codes for CASSLTFLEQADLMETQYF. The chain employs TRBV5-8 and TRBJ2-5, with D possibly being TRBD1 (5 bases). V shed 1 base and J shed 5 bases, with 27 bases lying between them. Germline V CDR1 and CDR2: SGHTS, YDEGEE. There are 19 residues in the CDR3.

The chain employs TRBV28 and TRBJ2-7, with D possibly being TRBD1 (6 bases). This CDR3 has 16 residues. Per germline, CDR1 MDHEN and CDR2 SYDVKM. Trimming cost V 6 bases and J 3 bases, with 21 bases left between them. This CDR3 is CASSSSGWGQFYEQYF. CDR3 in DNA: TGTGCCAGCAGCTCCTCGGGATGGGGACAATTCTACGAGCAGTACTTC.

V usage is TRBV6-1 and J usage is TRBJ2-7; TRBD2 matches at 10 bases. CDR3 length: 15 amino acids. Per the germline V gene, CDR1 is MNHNS and CDR2 is SASEGT. J gave up 0 bases and V 7 bases, and 6 bases lay outside the gene matches. DNA for the CDR3: TGTGCCAGCACCCAGCGGGGGGGAACCTCCTACGAGCAGTACTTC. It specifies CASTQRGGTSYEQYF.

This chain connects TRBV5-8 to TRBJ2-1, with 9 bases matching TRBD1. Looked up from germline, CDR1 is SGHTS and CDR2 is YDEGEE. This CDR3 region has 16 residues. V was pared by 0 bases and J by 7 bases, with 8 bases of the junction left unmatched. This CDR3 is CASSLDRGPFENEQFF. The DNA of the CDR3 is TGTGCCAGCAGCTTGGACAGGGGGCCGTTCGAAAATGAGCAGTTCTTC.

The V gene is TRBV27, the J gene TRBJ1-4, with D possibly matching TRBD1 (5 bases). This CDR3 region has 14 residues. Germline CDR1 and CDR2: MNHEY and SMNVEV (reference sequence). V was shortened by 8 bases and J by 4 bases, with 14 bases between the two germline ends. CDR3 amino acids: CASCSGIFNEKLFF. DNA for the CDR3: TGTGCCAGCTGTTCAGGGATCTTTAATGAAAAACTGTTTTTT.

The chain employs TRBV7-3 and TRBJ2-7; 11 nucleotides match TRBD1. V was pared by 4 bases and J by 3 bases, with 2 bases of the junction left unmatched. Germline CDR1 and CDR2: SGHTA and FQGTGA. The CDR3 consists of 14 residues. The CDR3 region is CASSSGTGGYEQYF. The CDR3 DNA sequence: TGTGCCAGCAGCTCCGGGACAGGGGGCTACGAGCAGTACTTC.

V is TRBV7-9 and J is TRBJ1-6, with D uncertain. The V gene lost 1 base and the J gene lost 10 bases, with 14 bases spanning the gap. Germline-derived CDR1 and CDR2 are SEHNR and FQNEAQ (reference sequence). CDR3 length: 15 residues. This CDR3 is CASSLDGTRYSPLHF. As DNA, the CDR3 is TGTGCCAGCAGCTTAGACGGAACCAGATACTCACCCCTCCACTTT.